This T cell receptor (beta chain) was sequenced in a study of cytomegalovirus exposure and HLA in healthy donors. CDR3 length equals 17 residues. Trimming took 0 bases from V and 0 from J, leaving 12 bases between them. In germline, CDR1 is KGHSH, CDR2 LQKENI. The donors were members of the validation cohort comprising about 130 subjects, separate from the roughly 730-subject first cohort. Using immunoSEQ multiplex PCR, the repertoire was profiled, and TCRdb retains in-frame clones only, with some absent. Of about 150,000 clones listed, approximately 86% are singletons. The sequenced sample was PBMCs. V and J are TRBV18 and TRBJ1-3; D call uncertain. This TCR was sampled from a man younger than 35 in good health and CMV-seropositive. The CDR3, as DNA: TGTGCCAGCTCACCACCGGGCAGACCTCACTCTGGAAACACCATATATTTT. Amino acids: CASSPPGRPHSGNTIYF.